The entry below gives a single T cell receptor beta chain sequence along with its context. The antigen is not known. The data belong to a study of T cell repertoires in cytomegalovirus infection. Study-level information: Public TCR beta signatures indicated both CMV infection and matching HLA type.

TCRdb independently ran MiXCR on the reads; one entry per CDR3 protein. The sample holds approximately 180,000 distinct CDR3 sequences, approximately 17% seen once. Overall study findings and caveats: It was HLA-C-restricted CMV-specific TCR beta clonotypes that dominated the response ex vivo.

The CDR3 has 15 amino acids. The germline V gene has CDR1 SGDLS and CDR2 YYNGEE. J was trimmed by 3 bases and V by 3 bases; bases with no gene match: 5. The V call is TRBV9, the J call TRBJ2-7, with TRBD1 matching 11 bases. The source is a human donor in good health (CMV status not recorded). Some clones in this sample may be carry-over from other donors' samples. The sequenced sample consisted of CD8+ T cells from PBMCs. CDR3 in amino acids: CASSASGTGGYEQYF. The CDR3 bases are TGTGCCAGCAGCGCCTCCGGGACAGGGGGCTACGAGCAGTACTTC.